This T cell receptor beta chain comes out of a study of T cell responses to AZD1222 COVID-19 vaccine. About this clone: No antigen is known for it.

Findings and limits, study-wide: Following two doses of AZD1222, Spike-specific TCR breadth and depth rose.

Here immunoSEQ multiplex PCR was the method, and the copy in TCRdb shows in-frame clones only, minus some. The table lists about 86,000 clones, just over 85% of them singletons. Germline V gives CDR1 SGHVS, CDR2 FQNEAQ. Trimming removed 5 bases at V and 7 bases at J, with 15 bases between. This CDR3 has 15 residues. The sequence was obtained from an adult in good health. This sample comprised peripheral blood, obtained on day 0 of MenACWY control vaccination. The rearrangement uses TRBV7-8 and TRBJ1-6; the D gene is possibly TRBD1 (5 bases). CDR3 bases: TGTGCCAGCAGCCCAAGGGAGGGGAGGAATTCACCCCTCCACTTT. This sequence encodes CASSPREGRNSPLHF.